The clone carrying this TCR beta chain appeared once. Its antigen is not identified. TCRdb's table, derived via immunoSEQ multiplex PCR, lists solely in-frame clones and lacks some. Seen here are approximately 180,000 clones, around nine tenths observed once, and the top ten hold approximately 8%. These data are taken from a study of T cell responses to AZD1222 COVID-19 vaccine. Study at large: Analysis merged second doses at about 4 or about 12 weeks.

General study findings and limits: White British people made up most donors, females outnumbered males, and clonal diversity was possibly underestimated. Regions 160-218 and 743-854 held dominance among vaccine-associated CD4 TCRs, which spanned spike.

Sequencing used peripheral blood, obtained on day 0 of AZD1222 vaccination. This TCR came from an adult in good health.

The CDR3 is CASSLVGSMDEAFF. Here the CDR3 DNA reads TGCGCCAGCAGCTTGGTAGGCTCGATGGATGAAGCTTTCTTT. The chain is built from TRBV5-1 and TRBJ1-1; D remains ambiguous. Per germline, CDR1 SGHRS and CDR2 YFSETQ. The CDR3 sequence is 14 residues long. Trimming removed 0 bases at V and 7 bases at J, with 13 bases between.